Each of the 25 T cell receptor beta chains below was sequenced from the same sample in a study of shared clonotypes between healthy human individuals (dated by TCRdb to 2018 to 2021). Libraries came from the immunoSEQ multiplex PCR assay. In TCRdb, the immuneACCESS table is reduced to in-frame sequences with V and J assigned. These tables do not hold every clone; where another copy was compared, an unresolved V gene accounts for under half, and the others remain unexplained. In this sample the table shows 450,000 to 700,000 clones, roughly 95% of which occur a single time. The top ten hold roughly 0.1% of the sample. CD8 naive samples consisted of CD45RO-negative cells that were positively selected for CCR7, yielding a CD45RA+CCR7+ population without TemRA cells. Sequenced: naive CD8+ T cells sorted from blood. The cell subset or site label corresponds to: CD45RA+CCR7+. These receptors were collected from a woman aged 25 to 39 in good health.

This chain connects TRBV28 to TRBJ2-1, with 11 bases aligning to TRBD2. The CDR3 length is 15 residues. The V segment lost 5 bases and the J segment 5 bases; nucleotides outside the gene matches: 5. The germline CDR1 and CDR2 sequences are MDHEN and SYDVKM. The CDR3 protein is CASSETSGINNEQFF. The CDR3 DNA sequence: TGTGCCAGCAGTGAGACTAGCGGGATCAACAATGAGCAGTTCTTC. Combining the CDR3 with reference TRBV28 and TRBJ2-1 gives the whole variable domain DVKVTQSSRYLVKRTGEKVFLECVQDMDHENMFWYRQDPGLGLRLIYFSYDVKMKEKGDIPEGYSVSREKKERFSLILESASTNQTSMYLCASSETSGINNEQFFGPGTRLTVL.

J is TRBJ2-2 and V is TRBV9; D ambiguous. In germline, CDR1 is SGDLS, CDR2 YYNGEE. This CDR3 has 14 residues. V shed 4 bases and J shed 0 bases, with 7 bases lying between them. The CDR3 here is CASSPPPNTGELFF. The CDR3 bases are TGTGCCAGCAGCCCACCTCCGAACACCGGGGAGCTGTTTTTT. Based on the CDR3 plus reference TRBV9 and TRBJ2-2, the full variable domain is DSGVTQTPKHLITATGQRVTLRCSPRSGDLSVYWYQQSLDQGLQFLIQYYNGEERAKGNILERFSAQQFPDLHSELNLSSLELGDSALYFCASSPPPNTGELFFGEGSRLTVL.

The chain is built from TRBV19 and TRBJ1-5; D unclear. The CDR3 runs 13 residues. Trimming stripped 2 bases from V and 9 bases from J, with 11 bases between. Germline CDR1 and CDR2: LNHDA and SQIVND (reference sequence). In DNA, the CDR3 is TGTGCCAGTAGTATAACAGCCGCCGGGCCCCAGCATTTT. This translates into CASSITAAGPQHF.

V gene TRBV27 combines with J gene TRBJ2-1; 9 nucleotides agree with TRBD2. CDR3 length: 14 amino acids. With V trimmed by 3 bases and J by 7 bases, 4 bases remained unmatched. CDR1 is MNHEY and CDR2 is SMNVEV in the germline V gene (reference sequence). The CDR3 region is CASSLTSGRNEQFF. Here the CDR3 DNA reads TGTGCCAGCAGTTTGACTAGCGGTAGGAATGAGCAGTTCTTC.

The chain employs TRBV9 and TRBJ2-2; D ambiguous. The V end was cut by 0 bases, the J end by 2 bases, with 5 bases between. The length of the CDR3 is 14 residues. Germline loops: CDR1 SGDLS, CDR2 YYNGEE. The CDR3 coding sequence is TGTGCCAGCAGCGTAGCCCAAAACACCGGGGAGCTGTTTTTT. It is translated as CASSVAQNTGELFF. Supplemented by reference TRBV9 and TRBJ2-2, the full variable domain reads DSGVTQTPKHLITATGQRVTLRCSPRSGDLSVYWYQQSLDQGLQFLIQYYNGEERAKGNILERFSAQQFPDLHSELNLSSLELGDSALYFCASSVAQNTGELFFGEGSRLTVL.

This chain connects TRBV27 to TRBJ2-7, with 8 bases lining up with TRBD1. The germline CDR1 and CDR2 sequences are MNHEY and SMNVEV (reference sequence). V shed 5 bases and J 7 bases; nucleotides not matched to a gene: 7. This CDR3 has 13 amino acids. The chain's CDR3 is CASSPATGGEQYF. Written as DNA, the CDR3 is TGTGCCAGCAGTCCAGCAACAGGGGGTGAGCAGTACTTC.

The rearrangement links TRBV28 to TRBJ2-2; D not resolved. The V and J ends lost 5 bases and 8 bases respectively, with 6 bases between them. This CDR3 spans 11 amino acids. Germline CDR1 reads MDHEN; CDR2 reads SYDVKM. This chain's CDR3 is CASSPRGELFF. CDR3 DNA: TGTGCCAGCAGTCCCAGGGGGGAGCTGTTTTTT.

V is TRBV28 and J is TRBJ2-7; TRBD1 aligns across 7 bases. Germline trimming cut 7 bases from V and 5 bases from J; bases unmatched to any gene: 2. From germline, CDR1 is MDHEN and CDR2 SYDVKM. This CDR3 spans 11 amino acids. The CDR3 reads CASNRGNEQYF. CDR3 nucleotide sequence: TGTGCCAGCAACAGGGGCAACGAGCAGTACTTC.

The chain uses TRBV7-9 and TRBJ2-1; TRBD2 aligns across 10 bases. The CDR3 is 16 residues long. V was pared by 5 bases and J by 8 bases, with 12 bases of the junction left unmatched. Germline CDR1 is SEHNR and CDR2 is FQNEAQ (reference sequence). CDR3 sequence (DNA): TGTGCCAGCAGCGCACTGGGAGCGGGAGGGCCAGATGAGCAGTTCTTC. It translates to CASSALGAGGPDEQFF. Full variable domain (outside the CDR3, taken from reference TRBV7-9 and TRBJ2-1): DTGVSQNPRHKITKRGQNVTFRCDPISEHNRLYWYRQTLGQGPEFLTYFQNEAQLEKSRLLSDRFSAERPKGSFSTLEIQRTEQGDSAMYLCASSALGAGGPDEQFFGPGTRLTVL.

The chain couples TRBV6-5 to TRBJ1-2; perhaps TRBD1 as D (6 bases). V was trimmed by 3 bases and J by 6 bases, leaving 17 bases between them. The germline gives CDR1 MNHEY, CDR2 SVGAGI. This CDR3 is built from 15 residues. The CDR3 bases are TGTGCCAGCAGTTATGGAGGGACAATGGGGGATGGCTACACCTTC. Encoded protein: CASSYGGTMGDGYTF.

V and J are TRBV14 and TRBJ2-5; 7 nucleotides line up with TRBD2. The trim removed 2 bases at V and 5 bases at J, leaving 8 bases unmatched. Germline CDR1 and CDR2: SGHDN and FVKESK. CDR3 size: 15 residues. In nucleotides, the CDR3 is TGTGCCAGCAGCCAATTCGCGGGAGTAGGGGAGACCCAGTACTTC. Protein: CASSQFAGVGETQYF.

This clone was observed a handful of times. The rearrangement joins TRBV4-2 to TRBJ1-1; TRBD1 aligns across 7 bases. The germline gives CDR1 LGHNA, CDR2 YNFKEQ. V shed 0 bases, J shed 0 bases, and the junction held 4 bases outside the gene matches. The CDR3 has 16 residues. The CDR3 region has the DNA TGTGCCAGCAGCCAAGAGGCGGGACAGTTGAACACTGAAGCTTTCTTT. Amino acid sequence: CASSQEAGQLNTEAFF.

This chain connects TRBV6-6 to TRBJ1-5; D may be TRBD1 (6 bases). The germline V gene has CDR1 MNHNY and CDR2 SVGAGI (reference sequence). V dropped 5 bases and J dropped 1 base, with 9 bases sitting between them. This CDR3 has 14 residues. CDR3 region: CASSITGSNQPQHF. As DNA, the CDR3 is TGTGCCAGCAGTATAACAGGGAGCAATCAGCCCCAGCATTTT.

This sequence joins TRBV27 and TRBJ1-2, with TRBD1 matching over 10 bases. Germline-derived CDR1 and CDR2 are MNHEY and SMNVEV (reference sequence). V lost 5 bases to trimming and J lost 4 bases; unmatched junction nucleotides: 7. The CDR3 is made up of 15 amino acids. CDR3 sequence (DNA): TGTGCCAGCAGTCCCAGACAGGGGGCCTCCTATGGCTACACCTTC. It is translated as CASSPRQGASYGYTF.

V and J are TRBV7-8 and TRBJ2-3; a possible D gene is TRBD1 (6 bases). CDR1 is SGHVS and CDR2 is FQNEAQ in the germline V gene. The V and J ends lost 6 bases and 4 bases respectively, with 17 bases between them. The CDR3 has 15 residues. CDR3 amino acids: CASRLSGTHADTQYF. In DNA form, the CDR3 reads TGTGCCAGCAGGTTATCCGGGACACATGCAGATACGCAGTATTTT.

CDR3 region: CSVEELGSYEQYF. CDR3 coding DNA: TGCAGCGTTGAAGAGCTAGGCTCCTACGAGCAGTACTTC. This chain joins TRBV29-1 and TRBJ2-7; D not certain. Trimming took off 0 bases at V and 0 bases at J, with 6 bases between the two ends. The CDR3 has 13 amino acids. Germline V gene data show CDR1 as SQVTM and CDR2 as ANQGSEA.

This rearrangement joins TRBV5-1 to TRBJ1-1; TRBD1 might be the D (5 bases). CDR1 and CDR2 from the germline V gene are SGHRS and YFSETQ. The V end lost 0 bases, the J end lost 7 bases, and 13 bases lay between the germline ends. The CDR3 contains 14 residues. As DNA, the CDR3 is TGCGCCAGCAGCTTGGGTCAGGGACGGGTTGAAGCTTTCTTT. Its protein product is CASSLGQGRVEAFF.

This clone is a singleton in its sample. The V call is TRBV19, the J call TRBJ2-1; the D is unclear. Looked up from germline, CDR1 is LNHDA and CDR2 is SQIVND (reference sequence). The germline V and J ends were trimmed by 3 bases and 7 bases, with 10 bases remaining between them. The length of the CDR3 is 13 residues. The CDR3 nucleotides are TGTGCCAGTAGTATTATGTCTGGAAATGAGCAGTTCTTC. Translated: CASSIMSGNEQFF.

With respect to this clone: Other DNA sequences in this sample translate to the same CDR3. J is TRBJ2-1 and V is TRBV7-9; D is unclear. The germline V gene encodes CDR1 SEHNR and CDR2 FQNEAQ (reference sequence). The CDR3 loop spans 10 amino acids. The V end was cut by 1 base, the J end by 10 bases, with 2 bases between. The CDR3 DNA reads TGTGCCAGCAGCTTAGGCGAGCAGTTCTTC. Its protein product is CASSLGEQFF. The whole variable domain, filled in from reference TRBV7-9 and TRBJ2-1, reads DTGVSQNPRHKITKRGQNVTFRCDPISEHNRLYWYRQTLGQGPEFLTYFQNEAQLEKSRLLSDRFSAERPKGSFSTLEIQRTEQGDSAMYLCASSLGEQFFGPGTRLTVL.

The chain joins TRBV5-6 to TRBJ2-3, with 8 positions matching TRBD2. With 0 bases clipped from V and 5 bases from J, the junction kept 8 bases outside the gene matches. Germline CDR1 is SGHDT and CDR2 is YYEEEE. The CDR3 runs 16 residues. CDR3 coding DNA: TGTGCCAGCAGCTTGGTGTGGCGGGAGGACATAGATACGCAGTATTTT. Translation gives CASSLVWREDIDTQYF.

This clone has only one observation. The rearrangement links TRBV6-6 to TRBJ1-1; D unclear. The CDR3 consists of 11 residues. The ends were cut back, 7 bases at V and 3 bases at J, with 6 bases in the middle. The V gene's germline CDR1 is MNHNY and CDR2 SVGAGI (reference sequence). CDR3: CASTQDTEAFF. For the CDR3, the DNA is TGTGCCAGCACCCAGGACACTGAAGCTTTCTTT.

This chain connects TRBV5-6 to TRBJ2-3; no reliable D call. Trimming took 6 bases from V and 3 from J, leaving 14 bases between them. Germline CDR1 and CDR2: SGHDT and YYEEEE. There are 14 residues in the CDR3. CDR3 amino acids: CASNPSSRTDTQYF. Written as DNA, the CDR3 is TGTGCCAGCAACCCATCATCCCGGACAGATACGCAGTATTTT.

The chain links TRBV5-1 to TRBJ2-1, with D uncertain. Trimming removed 1 base at V and 4 bases at J, with 12 bases between. Germline V gene sequence: CDR1 SGHRS, CDR2 YFSETQ. This CDR3 spans 15 amino acids. Written as DNA, the CDR3 is TGCGCCAGCAGCTTGCGACGACTGGTATACAATGAGCAGTTCTTC. Protein product: CASSLRRLVYNEQFF.

This clone was seen just once. The chain employs TRBV28 and TRBJ1-2, with D possibly TRBD1 on 5 matching bases. CDR1 and CDR2 (germline): MDHEN, SYDVKM. The CDR3 contains 10 residues. V was shortened by 10 bases and J by 8 bases, with 11 bases between the two germline ends. CDR3 sequence reads: CATRRGGYTF. The CDR3 DNA follows: TGTGCCACCCGGAGGGGAGGCTACACCTTC.

The chain uses TRBV4-1 and TRBJ2-3; D is perhaps TRBD2 (5 bases). The germline gives CDR1 MGHRA, CDR2 YSYEKL. This CDR3 has 15 amino acids. The ends were cut back, 3 bases at V and 1 base at J, with 11 bases in the middle. The CDR3 loop reads CASSQSLARTDTQYF. DNA of the CDR3: TGCGCCAGCAGCCAGTCTCTAGCCCGCACAGATACGCAGTATTTT.